The 10 T cell receptor beta chains reported below all come from one sample, sequenced in a study of blood T cell repertoires in COVID-19. Method: immunoSEQ multiplex PCR; TCRdb's copy keeps in-frame clones and lacks some. The sample records almost 250,000 clones, 86% being singletons. The material sequenced was peripheral blood. Every receptor here comes from a woman aged 55 to 70 who had recovered from COVID-19.

This rearrangement joins TRBV5-1 to TRBJ1-6, with TRBD1 identical over 7 bases. The J segment lost 7 bases and the V segment lost 0 bases, leaving 10 bases of the junction unmatched. CDR1 is SGHRS and CDR2 is YFSETQ in the germline V gene. The CDR3 loop spans 17 amino acids. Here the CDR3 reads CASSLVGGRGSNSPLHF. As DNA, the CDR3 is TGCGCCAGCAGCTTGGTTGGGGGCAGGGGGTCGAATTCACCCCTCCACTTT.

The rearrangement joins TRBV5-1 to TRBJ1-2, with D maybe TRBD1 (6 bases). Trimming shortened V by 4 bases and J by 4 bases, and 11 bases separated the two germline ends. The germline CDR1 and CDR2 sequences are SGHRS and YFSETQ. This CDR3 region has 13 residues. DNA for the CDR3: TGCGCCAGCAGCGCAGGGGTCCTCTATGGCTACACCTTC. Translation gives CASSAGVLYGYTF.

The V and J genes are TRBV15 and TRBJ2-2, with D unclear. Germline V gene sequence: CDR1 LNHNV, CDR2 YYDKDF (reference sequence). Between the trimmed V and J ends, which lost 8 bases and 0 bases, there was a span of 7 bases. The CDR3 is 13 amino acids. Here the CDR3 reads CATLDTNTGELFF. The CDR3 DNA reads TGTGCCACCTTAGACACGAACACCGGGGAGCTGTTTTTT. The variable domain in full, completed from reference TRBV15 and TRBJ2-2, reads DAMVIQNPRYQVTQFGKPVTLSCSQTLNHNVMYWYQQKSSQAPKLLFHYYDKDFNNEADTPDNFQSRRPNTSFCFLDIRSPGLGDTAMYLCATLDTNTGELFFGEGSRLTVL.

The genes are TRBV5-1 and TRBJ2-5; D call uncertain. The V gene lost 0 bases and the J gene lost 2 bases, with 11 bases spanning the gap. The CDR3 covers 15 residues. Germline CDR1 and CDR2: SGHRS and YFSETQ. CDR3 loop: CASSLGWLQQETQYF. The CDR3 region has the DNA TGCGCCAGCAGCTTGGGATGGTTACAGCAAGAGACCCAGTACTTC.

The table lists this clone with a count of one. V gene TRBV19 combines with J gene TRBJ2-5; tentatively, D is TRBD1 (6 bases). In germline, CDR1 is LNHDA, CDR2 SQIVND (reference sequence). V was cut by 5 bases and J by 5 bases, with 18 bases left in between. The length of the CDR3 is 15 residues. CDR3 sequence: CASSYVQGRGETQYF. The DNA for the CDR3 is TGTGCCAGTAGTTACGTCCAGGGGCGTGGGGAGACCCAGTACTTC.

The V call is TRBV12-3 or TRBV12-4, the J call TRBJ1-1; D call uncertain. The V and J ends lost 6 bases and 2 bases respectively, with 10 bases between them. The CDR3 runs 13 residues. CDR3 residues: CASSRHSNTEAFF. Here the CDR3 DNA reads TGTGCCAGCAGCCGACATAGTAACACTGAAGCTTTCTTT.

The chain couples TRBV28 to TRBJ2-1; 10 bases are a match to TRBD1. This CDR3 contains 16 residues. Losses at the gene ends were 5 bases for V and 5 bases for J; bases not matched to a gene: 9. CDR1 MDHEN and CDR2 SYDVKM come from the germline V gene. CDR3 residues: CASSRYGTGDNNEQFF. CDR3 coding DNA: TGTGCCAGCAGTCGCTATGGGACAGGGGATAACAATGAGCAGTTCTTC.

This chain connects TRBV11-3 to TRBJ2-1; tentatively, D is TRBD2 (5 bases). CDR1 and CDR2 (germline): SGHNT, YENEEA. Trimming took off 2 bases at V and 9 bases at J, with 17 bases between the two ends. The CDR3 consists of 15 residues. CDR3 DNA sequence: TGTGCCAGCAGCTTACGGACGGGAAGTGAGGGTGAGCAGTTCTTC. Translating gives CASSLRTGSEGEQFF.

The gene calls are TRBV4-1 and TRBJ2-7; tentatively, D is TRBD1 (5 bases). V was trimmed by 2 bases and J by 4 bases, leaving 15 bases between them. CDR1 and CDR2 (germline): MGHRA, YSYEKL. This CDR3 has 15 residues. CDR3 amino acids: CASSQQDGRAYEQYF. The CDR3 DNA follows: TGCGCCAGCAGCCAACAAGACGGCAGGGCTTACGAGCAGTACTTC.

This clone was picked up one time. V is TRBV4-2 and J is TRBJ2-7, with a weak D call TRBD1 (6 bases). The length of the CDR3 is 16 residues. Trimming took off 6 bases at V and 0 bases at J, with 18 bases between the two ends. Germline V lookup: CDR1 LGHNA, CDR2 YNFKEQ. The CDR3 region is CASRRTIGQSSYEQYF. Here the CDR3 DNA reads TGTGCCAGCAGGCGGACAATCGGACAGAGCTCCTACGAGCAGTACTTC.